This T cell receptor (beta chain) derives from a study of cytomegalovirus exposure and HLA in healthy donors. The study ran its PCR with 60 Vbeta and 13 Jbeta primers. TCRdb's table, derived via immunoSEQ multiplex PCR, lists solely in-frame clones and lacks some. Of 190,000 or so clones listed, 75% to 90% are singletons. A note on this clone: Additional DNA sequences in this sample encode the identical CDR3.

This clonotype was obtained from a woman aged 45 to 65 in good health and CMV-seropositive. The sample was PBMCs.

CDR3 in DNA: TGTGCCAGCAGCCTCCAGGGAGGAAACACCATATATTTT. It specifies CASSLQGGNTIYF. This rearrangement joins TRBV27 to TRBJ1-3; D is possibly TRBD1 (5 bases). V was cut by 6 bases and J by 4 bases, with 10 bases left in between. Germline V gene lookup returns CDR1 MNHEY and CDR2 SMNVEV (reference sequence). This CDR3 is 13 amino acids long.